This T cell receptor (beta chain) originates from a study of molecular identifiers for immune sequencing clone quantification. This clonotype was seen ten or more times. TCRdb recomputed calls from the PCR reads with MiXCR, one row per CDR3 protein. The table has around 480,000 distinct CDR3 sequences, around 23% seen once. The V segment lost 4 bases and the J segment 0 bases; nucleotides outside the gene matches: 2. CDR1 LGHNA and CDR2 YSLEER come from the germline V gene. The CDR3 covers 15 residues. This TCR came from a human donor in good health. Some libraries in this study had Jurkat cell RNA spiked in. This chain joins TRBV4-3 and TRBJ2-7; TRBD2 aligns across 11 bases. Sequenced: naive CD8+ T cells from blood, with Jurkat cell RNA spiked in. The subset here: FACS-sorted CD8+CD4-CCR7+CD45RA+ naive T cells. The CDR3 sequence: CASSPTSGSSYEQYF. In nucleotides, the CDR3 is TGCGCCAGCAGCCCTACTAGCGGGAGCTCCTACGAGCAGTACTTC.